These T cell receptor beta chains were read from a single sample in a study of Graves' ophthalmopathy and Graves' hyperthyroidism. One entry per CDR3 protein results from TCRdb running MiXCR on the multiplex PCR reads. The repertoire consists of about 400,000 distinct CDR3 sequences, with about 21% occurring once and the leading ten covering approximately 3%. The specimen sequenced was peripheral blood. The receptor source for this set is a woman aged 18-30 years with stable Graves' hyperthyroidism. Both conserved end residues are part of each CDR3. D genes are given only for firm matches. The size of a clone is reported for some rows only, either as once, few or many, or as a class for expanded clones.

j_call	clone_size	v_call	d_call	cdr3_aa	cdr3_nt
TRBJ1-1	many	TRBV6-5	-	CASSYSNTLNTEAFF	TGTGCCAGCAGTTACTCGAACACGTTGAACACTGAAGCTTTCTTT
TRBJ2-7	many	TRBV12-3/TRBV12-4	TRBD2	CASSSSGRIYEQYF	TGTGCCAGCAGTTCAAGCGGGAGAATTTACGAGCAGTACTTC
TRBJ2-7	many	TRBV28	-	CATYGGGGEQYF	TGTGCCACCTACGGTGGGGGTGGCGAGCAGTACTTC
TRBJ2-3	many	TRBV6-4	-	CASSDSAAHSTDTQYF	TGTGCCAGCAGTGACTCAGCGGCACATAGCACAGATACGCAGTATTTT
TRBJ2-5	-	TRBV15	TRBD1	CATSRYVQGEETQYF	TGTGCCACCAGCAGATACGTCCAGGGGGAAGAGACCCAGTACTTC
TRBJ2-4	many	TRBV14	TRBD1	CAKRQGIIQYF	TGTGCCAAAAGACAGGGAATCATTCAGTACTTC
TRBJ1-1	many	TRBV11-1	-	CASSPTGSVMNTEAFF	TGTGCCAGCAGCCCTACCGGTTCGGTTATGAACACTGAAGCTTTCTTT
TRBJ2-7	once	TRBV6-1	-	CASSQLQGYEQYF	TGTGCCAGCAGTCAATTACAGGGCTACGAGCAGTACTTC
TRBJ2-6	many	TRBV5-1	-	CASSFGPGANVLTF	TGCGCCAGCAGCTTCGGGCCTGGGGCCAACGTCCTGACTTTC
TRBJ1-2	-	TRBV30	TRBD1	CAFGTDPYGYTF	TGTGCCTTCGGGACAGACCCTTATGGCTACACCTTC
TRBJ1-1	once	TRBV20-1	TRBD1	CSASGTGSTEAFF	TGCAGTGCTAGCGGGACAGGGAGTACTGAAGCTTTCTTT
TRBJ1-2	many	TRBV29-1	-	CSGAPILSDGYTF	TGCAGCGGGGCGCCGATCTTGTCAGATGGCTACACCTTC
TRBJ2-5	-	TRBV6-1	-	CASTPTQRETQYF	TGTGCCAGCACCCCAACCCAGCGAGAGACCCAGTACTTC
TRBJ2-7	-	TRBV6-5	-	CASSYSKTGRSSYEQYF	TGTGCCAGCAGTTACTCCAAAACAGGACGGAGCTCCTACGAGCAGTACTTC
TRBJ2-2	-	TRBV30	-	CAWSLWNTGELFF	TGTGCCTGGAGTCTATGGAACACCGGGGAGCTGTTTTTT
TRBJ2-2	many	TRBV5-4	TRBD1	CASRRDSKDTGELVF	TGTGCCAGCAGGAGGGACAGTAAAGACACCGGGGAGCTGGTTTTT
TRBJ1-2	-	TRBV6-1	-	CASSEISEEGHYGYTF	TGTGCCAGCAGTGAAATCTCGGAGGAGGGGCACTATGGCTACACCTTC
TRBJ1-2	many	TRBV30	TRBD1	CAARTGAENGYTF	TGTGCCGCCCGGACAGGGGCAGAAAATGGCTACACCTTC
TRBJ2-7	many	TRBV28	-	CASSLIGGYEQYF	TGTGCCAGCAGTCTAATAGGGGGGTACGAGCAGTACTTC
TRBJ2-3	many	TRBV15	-	CATNLDRGTDTQYF	TGTGCCACCAACCTGGACCGGGGGACAGATACGCAGTATTTT
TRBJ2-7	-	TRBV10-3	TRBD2	CAISDSSGSYEQYF	TGTGCCATCAGTGATTCTAGCGGGTCCTACGAGCAGTACTTC
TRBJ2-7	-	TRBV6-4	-	CAISDSGDRGEQYF	TGTGCCATCAGTGACTCTGGCGATCGGGGCGAGCAGTACTTC
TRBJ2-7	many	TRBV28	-	CASSLTGSLHEQYF	TGTGCCAGCAGTTTGACAGGCTCTCTACACGAGCAGTACTTC
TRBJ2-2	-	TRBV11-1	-	CASSPRERANTGELFF	TGTGCCAGCAGCCCCCGGGAGCGGGCCAACACCGGGGAGCTGTTTTTT
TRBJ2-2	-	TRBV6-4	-	CASSRVFENTGELFF	TGTGCCAGCAGTAGGGTTTTCGAGAACACCGGGGAGCTGTTTTTT
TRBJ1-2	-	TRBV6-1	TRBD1	CASSTGDSYGYTF	TGTGCCAGCAGTACAGGGGATTCATATGGCTACACCTTC
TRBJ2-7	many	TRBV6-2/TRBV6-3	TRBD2	CASSYSTSGGYEQYF	TGTGCCAGCAGTTACTCGACTAGCGGTGGTTACGAGCAGTACTTC
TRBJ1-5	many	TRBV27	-	CASGGDFGNQPQHF	TGTGCCAGCGGGGGGGACTTTGGCAATCAGCCCCAGCATTTT
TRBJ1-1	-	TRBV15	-	CATSRDRTASTEAFF	TGTGCCACCAGCAGAGATCGAACGGCGAGCACTGAAGCTTTCTTT
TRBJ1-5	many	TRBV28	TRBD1	CASTTGTGDQPQHF	TGTGCCAGCACCACCGGGACAGGGGATCAGCCCCAGCATTTT
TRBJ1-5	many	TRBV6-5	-	CASSYHRNQPQHF	TGTGCCAGCAGTTACCACAGAAATCAGCCCCAGCATTTT
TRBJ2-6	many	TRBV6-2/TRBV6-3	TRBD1	CASSYPPGTADSGANVLTF	TGTGCCAGCAGTTATCCCCCCGGGACAGCAGACTCTGGGGCCAACGTCCTGACTTTC
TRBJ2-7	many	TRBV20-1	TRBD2	CSARDPREGKAGEQYF	TGCAGTGCTAGAGATCCCCGGGAGGGGAAAGCGGGGGAGCAGTACTTC
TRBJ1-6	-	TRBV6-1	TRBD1	CASSGSGTVNSPLHF	TGTGCCAGCAGCGGCTCCGGGACAGTGAATTCACCCCTCCACTTT
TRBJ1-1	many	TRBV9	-	CASSVGWQGNTEAFF	TGTGCCAGCAGCGTAGGCTGGCAGGGGAACACTGAAGCTTTCTTT
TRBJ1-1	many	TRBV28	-	CASTSWSDTEAFF	TGTGCCAGCACCTCCTGGTCGGACACTGAAGCTTTCTTT
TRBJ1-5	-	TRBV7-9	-	CASSLSENSNQPQHF	TGTGCCAGCAGCTTATCAGAAAATAGCAATCAGCCCCAGCATTTT
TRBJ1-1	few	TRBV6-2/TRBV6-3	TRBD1	CASSYRGGYTEAFF	TGTGCCAGCAGTTACAGAGGGGGCTACACTGAAGCTTTCTTT
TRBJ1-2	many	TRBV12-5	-	CASGRGTLHNYGYTF	TGTGCTAGTGGACGCGGGACCCTTCATAACTATGGCTACACCTTC
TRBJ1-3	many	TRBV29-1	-	CSVGSGFGNTIYF	TGCAGCGTTGGGTCAGGGTTTGGAAACACCATATATTTT
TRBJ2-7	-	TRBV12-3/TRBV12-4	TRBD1	CASIGRGWEQYF	TGTGCCAGCATTGGCAGGGGGTGGGAGCAGTACTTC
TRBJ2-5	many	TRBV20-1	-	CSAGEGREQETQYF	TGCAGTGCTGGAGAGGGACGGGAACAAGAGACCCAGTACTTC
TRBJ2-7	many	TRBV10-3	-	CAIAGTNSYEQYF	TGTGCCATCGCGGGGACCAACTCCTACGAGCAGTACTTC
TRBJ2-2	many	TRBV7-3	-	CASSSLGGTGELFF	TGTGCCAGCAGCTCCTTAGGGGGCACCGGGGAGCTGTTTTTT
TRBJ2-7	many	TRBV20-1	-	CSAPGSDDEQYF	TGCAGTGCTCCGGGGAGTGATGACGAGCAGTACTTC
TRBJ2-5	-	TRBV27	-	CASTPTPGAKETQYF	TGTGCCAGCACTCCCACTCCGGGGGCCAAAGAGACCCAGTACTTC
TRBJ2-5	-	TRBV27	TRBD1	CASSLTLTGALQETQYF	TGTGCCAGCAGCCTTACTCTGACAGGGGCCCTACAAGAGACCCAGTACTTC
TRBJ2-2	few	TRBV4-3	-	CASSQDWLNTGELFF	TGCGCCAGCAGCCAAGATTGGCTGAACACCGGGGAGCTGTTTTTT
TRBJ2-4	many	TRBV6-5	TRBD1	CASSYRGSDIQYF	TGTGCCAGCAGCTACAGGGGTTCGGACATTCAGTACTTC
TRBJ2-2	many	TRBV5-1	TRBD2	CASSSKLAGGPGTGELFF	TGCGCCAGCAGCTCGAAACTAGCGGGAGGGCCGGGAACCGGGGAGCTGTTTTTT
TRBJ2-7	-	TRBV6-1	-	CASRGRADRRTDF	TGTGCCAGCAGAGGGAGAGCTGACCGACGAACCGACTTC
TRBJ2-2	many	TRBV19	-	CASKSGIRAGELFF	TGTGCCAGCAAATCAGGGATTCGCGCCGGGGAGCTGTTTTTT
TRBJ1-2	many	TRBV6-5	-	CASTRDSSNYGYTF	TGTGCCAGCACCCGGGACTCCTCTAACTATGGCTACACCTTC